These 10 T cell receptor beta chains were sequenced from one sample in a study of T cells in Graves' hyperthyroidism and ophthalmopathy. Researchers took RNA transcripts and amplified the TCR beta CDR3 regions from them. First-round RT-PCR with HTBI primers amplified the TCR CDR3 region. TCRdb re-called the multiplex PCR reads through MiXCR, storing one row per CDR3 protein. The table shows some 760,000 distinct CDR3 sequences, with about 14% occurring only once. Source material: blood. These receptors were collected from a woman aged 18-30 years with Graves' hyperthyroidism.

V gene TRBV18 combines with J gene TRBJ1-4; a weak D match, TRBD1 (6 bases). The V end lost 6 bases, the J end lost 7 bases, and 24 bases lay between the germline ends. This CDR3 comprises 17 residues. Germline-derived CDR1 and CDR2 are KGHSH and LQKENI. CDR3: CASSQIRTAIGGEKLFF. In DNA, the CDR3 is TGTGCCAGCTCCCAAATAAGGACAGCCATTGGTGGTGAAAAACTGTTTTTT.

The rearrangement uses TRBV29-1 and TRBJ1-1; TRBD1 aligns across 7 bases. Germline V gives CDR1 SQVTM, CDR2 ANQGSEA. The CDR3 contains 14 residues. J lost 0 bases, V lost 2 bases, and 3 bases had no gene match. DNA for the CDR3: TGCAGCGTTGAATCCGACAGGGTGAACACTGAAGCTTTCTTT. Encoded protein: CSVESDRVNTEAFF.

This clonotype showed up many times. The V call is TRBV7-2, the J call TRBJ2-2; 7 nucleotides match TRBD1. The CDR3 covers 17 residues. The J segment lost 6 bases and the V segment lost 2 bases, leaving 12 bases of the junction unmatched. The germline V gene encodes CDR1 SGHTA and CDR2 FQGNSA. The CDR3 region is CASSLRRRQGQAGELFF. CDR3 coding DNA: TGTGCCAGCAGCTTAAGAAGGCGACAGGGCCAGGCCGGGGAGCTGTTTTTT. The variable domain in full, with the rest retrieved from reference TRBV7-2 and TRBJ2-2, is GAGVSQSPSNKVTEKGKDVELRCDPISGHTALYWYRQSLGQGLEFLIYFQGNSAPDKSGLPSDRFSAERTGGSVSTLTIQRTQQEDSAVYLCASSLRRRQGQAGELFFGEGSRLTVL.

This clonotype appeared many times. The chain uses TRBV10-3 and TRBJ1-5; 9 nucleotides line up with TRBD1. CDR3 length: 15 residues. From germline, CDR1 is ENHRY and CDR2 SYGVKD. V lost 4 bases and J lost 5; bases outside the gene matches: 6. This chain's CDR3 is CAISAGTGRDQPQHF. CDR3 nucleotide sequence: TGTGCCATCAGTGCCGGGACAGGGCGCGATCAGCCCCAGCATTTT.

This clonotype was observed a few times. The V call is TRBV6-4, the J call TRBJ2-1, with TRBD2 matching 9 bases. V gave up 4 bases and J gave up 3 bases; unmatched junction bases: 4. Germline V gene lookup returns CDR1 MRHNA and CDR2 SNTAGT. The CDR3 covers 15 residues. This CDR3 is CASSGRLADYNEQFF. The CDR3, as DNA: TGTGCCAGCAGTGGTAGACTAGCGGACTACAATGAGCAGTTCTTC.

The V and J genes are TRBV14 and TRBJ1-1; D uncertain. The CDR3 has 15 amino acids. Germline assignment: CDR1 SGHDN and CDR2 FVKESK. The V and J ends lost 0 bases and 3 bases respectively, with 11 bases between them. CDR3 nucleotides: TGTGCCAGCAGCCAAGATGAAACAGCTTACACTGAAGCTTTCTTT. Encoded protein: CASSQDETAYTEAFF.

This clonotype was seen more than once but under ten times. The CDR3 region is CAWRESPWEKLFF. The CDR3 nucleotides read TGTGCCTGGAGGGAATCTCCGTGGGAAAAACTGTTTTTT. This sequence joins TRBV30 and TRBJ1-4; the D is unclear. Germline CDR1 reads GTSNPN; CDR2 reads SVGIG (reference sequence). Deletions cut 3 bases from V and 8 bases from J, with 13 bases between. The CDR3 has 13 amino acids.

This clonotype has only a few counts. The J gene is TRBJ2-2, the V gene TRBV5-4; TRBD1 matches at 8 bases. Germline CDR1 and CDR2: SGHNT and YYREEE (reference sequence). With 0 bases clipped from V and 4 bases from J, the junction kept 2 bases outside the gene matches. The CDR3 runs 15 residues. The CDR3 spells CASSLDRGFTGELFF. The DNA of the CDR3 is TGTGCCAGCAGCTTGGACAGGGGGTTCACCGGGGAGCTGTTTTTT.

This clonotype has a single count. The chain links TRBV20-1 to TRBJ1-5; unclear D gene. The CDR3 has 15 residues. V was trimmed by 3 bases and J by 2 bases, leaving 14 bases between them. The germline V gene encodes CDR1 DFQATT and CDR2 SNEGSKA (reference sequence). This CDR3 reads CSASPGGVRNQPQHF. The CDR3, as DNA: TGCAGTGCTAGCCCCGGCGGGGTCCGCAATCAGCCCCAGCATTTT.

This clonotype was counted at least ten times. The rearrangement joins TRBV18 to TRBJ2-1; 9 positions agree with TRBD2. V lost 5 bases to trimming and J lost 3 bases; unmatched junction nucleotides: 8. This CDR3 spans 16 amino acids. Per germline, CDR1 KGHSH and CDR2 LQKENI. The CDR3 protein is CASSEPRTSVYNEQFF. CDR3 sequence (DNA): TGTGCCAGCTCAGAACCCCGGACTAGCGTCTACAATGAGCAGTTCTTC.